This entry is about one TCR beta chain. Its antigen is unknown. The length of the CDR3 is 19 residues. Trimming at V came to 6 bases and at J to 4 bases, leaving 20 bases not matched to a gene. Germline CDR1 ENHRY, CDR2 SYGVKD. The sample belongs to a study of cytomegalovirus exposure and HLA in healthy donors. Study-wide results and caveats: When a later analysis compared HLA-associated TCR beta chains with equally common others, the HLA-associated chains turned out to be more clonally expanded and to have lower generation probabilities. Indistinguishability led to the exclusion of some V segments, TRBV6-2 and TRBV6-3 included. Most of the TCR beta V segments (in an earlier analysis) were productive either about 87% or about 30% of the time.

Amplification used 60 Vbeta primers and 13 Jbeta primers. Assay: immunoSEQ multiplex PCR; the TCRdb copy retains only in-frame clones and omits some. The sample records 99,000 or so clones, almost 80% being singletons. The chain combines TRBV10-3 with TRBJ2-2; 7 bases are shared with TRBD1. The specimen was PBMCs. This receptor was identified in a man aged 55 to 70 in good health and CMV-seropositive. The CDR3 DNA is TGTGCCATCAGCGGAACCTCCGGGACAGTCGGGTCTAGCACCGGGGAGCTGTTTTTT. Amino acid sequence: CAISGTSGTVGSSTGELFF.